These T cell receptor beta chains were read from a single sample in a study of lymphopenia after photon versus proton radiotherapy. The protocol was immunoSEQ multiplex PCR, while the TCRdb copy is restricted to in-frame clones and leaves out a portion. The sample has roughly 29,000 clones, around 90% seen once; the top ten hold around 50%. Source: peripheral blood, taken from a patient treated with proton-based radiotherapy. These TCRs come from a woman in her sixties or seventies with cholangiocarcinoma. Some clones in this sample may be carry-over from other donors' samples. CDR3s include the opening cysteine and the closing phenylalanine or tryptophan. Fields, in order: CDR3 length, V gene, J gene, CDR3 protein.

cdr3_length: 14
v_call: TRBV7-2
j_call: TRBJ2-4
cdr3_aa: CAEEVGGRGNIQYF

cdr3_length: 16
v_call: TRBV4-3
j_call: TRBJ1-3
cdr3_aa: CASSQDRAESGNTIYF

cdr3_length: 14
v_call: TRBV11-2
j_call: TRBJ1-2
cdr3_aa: CASSRGQGNYGYTF

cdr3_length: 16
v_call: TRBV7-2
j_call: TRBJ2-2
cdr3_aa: CASSSSGRARTGELFF

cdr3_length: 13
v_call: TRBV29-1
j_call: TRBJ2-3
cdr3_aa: CSVEVQGADTQYF

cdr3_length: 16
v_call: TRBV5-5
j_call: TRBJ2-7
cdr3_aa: CASSLESSGGTYEQYF

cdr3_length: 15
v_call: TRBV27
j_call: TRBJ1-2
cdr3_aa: CASSPSRRGNYGYTF

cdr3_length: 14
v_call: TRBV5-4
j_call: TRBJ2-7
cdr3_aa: CASSFQGQGYEQYF

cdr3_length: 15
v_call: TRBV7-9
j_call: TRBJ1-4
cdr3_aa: CASSPGTAFNEKLFF

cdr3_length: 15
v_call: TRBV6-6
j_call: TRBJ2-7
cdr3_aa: CASRGASALQAKQYF

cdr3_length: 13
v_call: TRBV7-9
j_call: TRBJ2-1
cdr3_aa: CASSSPGQGSKFF

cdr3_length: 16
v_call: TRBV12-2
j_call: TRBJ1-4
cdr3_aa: CASRLFSGQGDEKLFF

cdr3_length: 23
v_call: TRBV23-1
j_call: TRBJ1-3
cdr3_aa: CASSQSAFYEESNSGLSGNTIYF

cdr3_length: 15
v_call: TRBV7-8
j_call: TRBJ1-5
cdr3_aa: CASSSGTGTGQPQHF

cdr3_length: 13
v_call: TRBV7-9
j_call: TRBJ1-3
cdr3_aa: CASSLAGGNTIYF

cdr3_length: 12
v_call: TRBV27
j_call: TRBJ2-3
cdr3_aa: CASSSWPDTQYF

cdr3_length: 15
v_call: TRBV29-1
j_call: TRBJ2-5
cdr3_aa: CSARKTSGSQETQYF

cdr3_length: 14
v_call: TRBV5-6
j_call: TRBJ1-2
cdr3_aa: CASSRLLGGYGYTF

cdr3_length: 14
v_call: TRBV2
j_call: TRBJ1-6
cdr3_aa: CASTDNSKNSPLHF

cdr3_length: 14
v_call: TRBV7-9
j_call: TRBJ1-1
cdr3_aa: CASSKRVENTEAFF

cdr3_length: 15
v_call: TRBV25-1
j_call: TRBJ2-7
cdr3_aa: CASSDPSGRDYEQYF

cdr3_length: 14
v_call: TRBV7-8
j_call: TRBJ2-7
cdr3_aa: CASSVRPITYEQYF

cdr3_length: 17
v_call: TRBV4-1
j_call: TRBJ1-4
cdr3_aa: CASSPSAGRGSNEKLFF

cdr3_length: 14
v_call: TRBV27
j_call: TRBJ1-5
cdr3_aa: CASSGAKEGQPQHF

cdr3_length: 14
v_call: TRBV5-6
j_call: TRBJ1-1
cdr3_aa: CASSLTGMNTEAFF

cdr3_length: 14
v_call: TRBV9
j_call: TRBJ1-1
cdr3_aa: CASSPHMTPKEAFF

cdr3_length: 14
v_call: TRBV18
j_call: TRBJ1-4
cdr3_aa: CASSPLSTNEKLFF